This T cell receptor beta chain was sequenced during a study of cytomegalovirus exposure and HLA in healthy donors. In the study overall: The same platform was used for the 120 validation repertoires and the roughly 640 first-cohort repertoires, a later analysis reported.

The CDR3 is 16 residues long. Germline V gene lookup returns CDR1 SGDLS and CDR2 YYNGEE. The V and J ends lost 0 bases and 4 bases respectively, with 16 bases between them. This clone has just one count. Its specificity is unknown. The table came from immunoSEQ multiplex PCR; TCRdb's copy has only in-frame clones and leaves some out. This sample has some 190,000 clones, with about 89% found just once. Study-wide findings and caveats: Researchers catalogued 160 or so TCR beta chains as cytomegalovirus-associated. Researchers reported that a few CMV-associated chains were confirmed in vitro as CMV antigen-specific. Reported results showed that the classifier diagnosed cytomegalovirus status with high specificity and sensitivity.

Sequenced material: PBMCs. This TCR was recovered from a man aged 25 to 40 in good health and CMV-seropositive. This chain connects TRBV9 to TRBJ1-2; D perhaps matches TRBD1 (5 bases). The DNA of the CDR3 is TGTGCCAGCAGCGTAGTAGCGGGGCCATCCTCCTATGGCTACACCTTC. Translation gives CASSVVAGPSSYGYTF. Together with reference TRBV9 and TRBJ1-2, the CDR3 gives the full variable domain: DSGVTQTPKHLITATGQRVTLRCSPRSGDLSVYWYQQSLDQGLQFLIQYYNGEERAKGNILERFSAQQFPDLHSELNLSSLELGDSALYFCASSVVAGPSSYGYTFGSGTRLTVV.